This TCR beta chain comes out of a study of TIL therapy for anti-PD-1-resistant metastatic lung cancer. This was the immunoSEQ v3 assay. Clones were sequenced by immunoSEQ multiplex PCR, and TCRdb holds only the in-frame ones, with some missing. The sample lists over 10,000 clones; approximately 72% were seen once. V was shortened by 1 base and J by 3 bases, with 6 bases between the two germline ends. Germline V gene data show CDR1 as SGHAT and CDR2 as FQNNGV. The CDR3 sequence is 13 residues long. Specified time point: pre-treatment sample, taken before nivolumab and TIL therapy. Most excised metastases sampled were pleural nodules or supraclavicular lymph nodes.

The sample consisted of tumor tissue, taken at baseline. This clonotype originated in a woman aged 25-85 years with non-small cell lung cancer. The chain is built from TRBV11-2 and TRBJ2-5; D unclear. The CDR3 here is CASSLVSEETQYF. In nucleotides, the CDR3 is TGTGCCAGCAGCTTAGTGTCCGAAGAGACCCAGTACTTC.